The TCR beta chain under discussion was sequenced for a study of cytomegalovirus exposure and HLA in healthy donors (dated by TCRdb to 2016 to 2017). Study-wide context: According to a later analysis, the 120 validation repertoires were produced on the same platform as the roughly 600 repertoires of the first cohort. Along with the roughly 610-subject first cohort, a separate validation cohort of over a hundred different subjects was used. High-throughput TCR immunosequencing, statistical association of individual TCRs with disease status, and machine learning were combined to predict cytomegalovirus infection status. The study aimed to test whether cataloging public T cell receptors could reveal signatures of past pathogen exposure. Broader findings and caveats from the paper: Most TCR sequences were seen in very few donors, while some public TCRs were found in many individuals. In vitro tests confirmed that a few of the cytomegalovirus-associated TCR beta chains recognize cytomegalovirus antigens. The study listed 150 to 200 TCR beta chains as associated with cytomegalovirus. It was suggested by the authors that the approach could potentially be generalized to other disease states and immunological phenotypes. In both the original and validation cohorts, the classifier was reported to diagnose cytomegalovirus status with high specificity and sensitivity. Subsequent analysis determined that TCRs grouped into clusters in the first cohort also showed a tendency toward co-occurrence across the roughly 110 validation repertoires, and 94% of cluster scores exceeded 0. A later analysis had no HLA typing for the validation cohort, so co-occurrence there was scored across all 110 or so repertoires.

Concerning this clone: This receptor's antigen is unknown. Per-nucleotide qualities are absent, and no much larger clonotype sits a single base away.

V is reduced by 3 bases and J by 7 bases, leaving a spacing of 10 bases between them. Taken from the germline V gene (reference sequence), the CDR1 and CDR2 loops are MNHEY and SMNVEV. CDR3 length: 13 amino acids, cysteine to phenylalanine. Just CDR3 DNA is preserved here, 39 bases in frame from base 1. Library prep was done by the immunoSEQ multiplex PCR assay. Per the original workflow: A statistical classification framework was built for diagnosing cytomegalovirus status from the catalog of TCR beta chain sequences. TCRdb retrieved this table from immuneACCESS and kept in-frame rearrangements only. Not all clones are present; in checked studies, unresolved V genes account for under half, and no reason is known for the remainder. V, J and clone size derive from that table, while D and trimming were established from the DNA sequence. Present in this sample are roughly 60,000 clones, around 96% of which were seen just once. The ten largest account for approximately 1% of the sample.

The donors belonged to the validation cohort of about 120 subjects, which was separate from the 666-subject first cohort. This sequence uses TRBV27 and TRBJ1-5; a weak D assignment points to TRBD1 (6 bases agree). The specimen sequenced was PBMCs. This TCR derives from a man younger than 30 in good health and CMV-seronegative. The CDR3: CASSLGARQPQHF. In nucleotide form, the sequence is TGTGCCAGCAGTTTGGGGGCCCGGCAGCCCCAGCATTTT.